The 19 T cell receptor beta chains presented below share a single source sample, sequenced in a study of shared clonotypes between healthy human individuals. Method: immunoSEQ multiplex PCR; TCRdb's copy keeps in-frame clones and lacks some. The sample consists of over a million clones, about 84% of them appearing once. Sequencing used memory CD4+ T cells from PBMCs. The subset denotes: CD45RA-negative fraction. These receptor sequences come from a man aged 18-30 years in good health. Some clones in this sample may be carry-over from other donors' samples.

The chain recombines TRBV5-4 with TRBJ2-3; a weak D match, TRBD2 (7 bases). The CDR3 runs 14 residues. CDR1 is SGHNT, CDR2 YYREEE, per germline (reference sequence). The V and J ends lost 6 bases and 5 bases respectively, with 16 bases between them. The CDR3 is CASTRGGPGDTQYF. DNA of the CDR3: TGTGCCAGCACTAGGGGGGGGCCAGGAGATACGCAGTATTTT.

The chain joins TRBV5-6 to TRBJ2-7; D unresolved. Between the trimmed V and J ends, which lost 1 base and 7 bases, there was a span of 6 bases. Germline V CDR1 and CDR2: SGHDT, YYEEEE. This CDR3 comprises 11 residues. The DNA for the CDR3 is TGTGCCAGCAGCTTGCTCAGGGAGCAGTACTTC. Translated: CASSLLREQYF.

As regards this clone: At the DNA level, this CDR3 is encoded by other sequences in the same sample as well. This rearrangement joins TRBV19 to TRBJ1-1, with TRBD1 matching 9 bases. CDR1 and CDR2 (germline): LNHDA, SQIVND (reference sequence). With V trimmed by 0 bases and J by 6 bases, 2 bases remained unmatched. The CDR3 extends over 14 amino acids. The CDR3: CASSIDRDRAEAFF. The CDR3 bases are TGTGCCAGTAGTATAGATCGGGACAGGGCTGAAGCTTTCTTT.

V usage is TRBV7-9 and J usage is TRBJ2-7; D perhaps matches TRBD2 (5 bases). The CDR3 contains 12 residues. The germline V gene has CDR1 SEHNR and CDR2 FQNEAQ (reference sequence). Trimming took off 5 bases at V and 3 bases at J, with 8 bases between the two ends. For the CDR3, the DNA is TGTGCCAGCAGCCCCGCGGGCTACGAGCAGTACTTC. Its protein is CASSPAGYEQYF.

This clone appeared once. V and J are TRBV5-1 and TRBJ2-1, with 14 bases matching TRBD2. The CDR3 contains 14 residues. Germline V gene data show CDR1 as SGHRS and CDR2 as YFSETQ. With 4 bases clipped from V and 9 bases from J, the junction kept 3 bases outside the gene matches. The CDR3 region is CASSEGLAGAEQFF. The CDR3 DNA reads TGCGCCAGCAGCGAGGGACTAGCGGGGGCTGAGCAGTTCTTC.

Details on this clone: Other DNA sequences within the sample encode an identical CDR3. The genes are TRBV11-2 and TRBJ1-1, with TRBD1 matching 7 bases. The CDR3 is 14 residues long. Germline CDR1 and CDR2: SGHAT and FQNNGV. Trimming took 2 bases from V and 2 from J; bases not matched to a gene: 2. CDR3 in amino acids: CASSLSGGNTEAFF. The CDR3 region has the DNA TGTGCCAGCAGCTTATCAGGGGGTAACACTGAAGCTTTCTTT. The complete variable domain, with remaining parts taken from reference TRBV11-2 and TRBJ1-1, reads EAGVAQSPRYKIIEKRQSVAFWCNPISGHATLYWYQQILGQGPKLLIQFQNNGVVDDSQLPKDRFSAERLKGVDSTLKIQPAKLEDSAVYLCASSLSGGNTEAFFGQGTRLTVV.

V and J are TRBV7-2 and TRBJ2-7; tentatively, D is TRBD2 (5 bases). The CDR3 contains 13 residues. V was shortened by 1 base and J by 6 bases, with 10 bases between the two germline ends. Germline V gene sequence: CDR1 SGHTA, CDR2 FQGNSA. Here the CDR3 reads CASSLVEGTEQYF. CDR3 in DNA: TGTGCCAGCAGCTTAGTTGAGGGTACCGAGCAGTACTTC.

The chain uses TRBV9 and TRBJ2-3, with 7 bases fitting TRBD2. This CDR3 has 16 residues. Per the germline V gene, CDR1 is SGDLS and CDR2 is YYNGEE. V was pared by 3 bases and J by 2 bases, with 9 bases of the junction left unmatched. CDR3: CASSGGASGVTDTQYF. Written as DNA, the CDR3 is TGTGCCAGCAGCGGGGGAGCTAGCGGAGTCACAGATACGCAGTATTTT.

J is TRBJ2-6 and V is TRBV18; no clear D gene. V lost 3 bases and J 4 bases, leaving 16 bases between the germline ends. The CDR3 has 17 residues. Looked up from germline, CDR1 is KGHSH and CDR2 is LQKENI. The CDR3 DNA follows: TGTGCCAGCTCACCCTCCACGGCGCCTACCGGGGCCAACGTCCTGACTTTC. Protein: CASSPSTAPTGANVLTF.

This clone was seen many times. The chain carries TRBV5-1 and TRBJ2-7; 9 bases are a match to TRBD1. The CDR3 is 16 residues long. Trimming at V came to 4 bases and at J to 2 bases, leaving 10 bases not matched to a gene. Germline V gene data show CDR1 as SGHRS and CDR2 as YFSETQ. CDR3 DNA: TGCGCCAGCAGCCTGATCGGGACAGGGAGGGCCTACGAGCAGTACTTC. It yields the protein CASSLIGTGRAYEQYF.

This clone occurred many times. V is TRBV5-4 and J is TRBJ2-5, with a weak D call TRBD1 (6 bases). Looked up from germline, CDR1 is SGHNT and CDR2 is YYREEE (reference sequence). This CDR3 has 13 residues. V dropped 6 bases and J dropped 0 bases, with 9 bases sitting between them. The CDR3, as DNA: TGTGCCAGCAATGGACAGAACCAAGAGACCCAGTACTTC. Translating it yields CASNGQNQETQYF.

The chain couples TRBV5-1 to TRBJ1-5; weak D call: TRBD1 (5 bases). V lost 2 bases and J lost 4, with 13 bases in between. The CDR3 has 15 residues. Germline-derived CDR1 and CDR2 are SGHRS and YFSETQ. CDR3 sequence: CASSFIGAKNQPQHF. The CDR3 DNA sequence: TGCGCCAGCAGCTTTATAGGGGCGAAAAATCAGCCCCAGCATTTT.

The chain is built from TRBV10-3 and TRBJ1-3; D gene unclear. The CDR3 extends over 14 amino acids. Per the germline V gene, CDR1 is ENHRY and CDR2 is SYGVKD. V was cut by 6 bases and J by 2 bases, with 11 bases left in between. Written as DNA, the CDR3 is TGTGCCATCAGCGAACAGATAGCTGGAAACACCATATATTTT. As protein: CAISEQIAGNTIYF.

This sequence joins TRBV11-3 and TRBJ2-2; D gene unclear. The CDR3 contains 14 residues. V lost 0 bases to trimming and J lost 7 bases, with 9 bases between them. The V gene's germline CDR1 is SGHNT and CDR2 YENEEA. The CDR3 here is CASSLEYPDGELFF. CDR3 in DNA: TGTGCCAGCAGCTTAGAGTACCCGGACGGGGAGCTGTTTTTT.

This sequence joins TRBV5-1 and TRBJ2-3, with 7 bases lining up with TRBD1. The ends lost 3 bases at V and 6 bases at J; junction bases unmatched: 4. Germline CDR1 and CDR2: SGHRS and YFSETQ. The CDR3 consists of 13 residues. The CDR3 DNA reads TGCGCCAGCAGCTCTCAACAGGGGGATACGCAGTATTTT. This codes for CASSSQQGDTQYF.

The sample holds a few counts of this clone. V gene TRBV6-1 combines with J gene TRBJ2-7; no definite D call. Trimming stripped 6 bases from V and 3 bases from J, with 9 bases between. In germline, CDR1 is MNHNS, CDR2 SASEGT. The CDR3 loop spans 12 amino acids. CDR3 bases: TGTGCCAGCAGCGTAGGGATCTACGAGCAGTACTTC. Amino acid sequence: CASSVGIYEQYF.

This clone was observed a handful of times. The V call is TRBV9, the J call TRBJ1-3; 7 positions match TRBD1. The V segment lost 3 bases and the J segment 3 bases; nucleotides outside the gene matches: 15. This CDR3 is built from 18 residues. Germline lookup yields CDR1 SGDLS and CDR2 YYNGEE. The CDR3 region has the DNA TGTGCCAGCAGCGCCTCCGGGACAGACCTAGGCGGTGGAAACACCATATATTTT. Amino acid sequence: CASSASGTDLGGGNTIYF.

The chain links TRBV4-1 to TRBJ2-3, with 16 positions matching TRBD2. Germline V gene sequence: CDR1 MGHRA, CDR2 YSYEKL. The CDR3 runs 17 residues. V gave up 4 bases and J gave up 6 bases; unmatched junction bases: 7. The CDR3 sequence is CASSRGTSGRVLDTQYF. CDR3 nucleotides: TGCGCCAGCAGCCGAGGGACTAGCGGGAGGGTGTTGGATACGCAGTATTTT.

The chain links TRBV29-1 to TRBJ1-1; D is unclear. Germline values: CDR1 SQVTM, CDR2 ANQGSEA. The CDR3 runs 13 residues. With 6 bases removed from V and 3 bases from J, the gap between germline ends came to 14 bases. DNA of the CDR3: TGCAGCGTACTGGCGCAAAGGGACACTGAAGCTTTCTTT. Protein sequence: CSVLAQRDTEAFF.